This T cell receptor (beta chain) was observed in a study of T cells in Graves' hyperthyroidism and ophthalmopathy. Researchers amplified the TCR beta CDR3 regions from RNA transcripts. With the HTBI primer set, the TCR CDR3 went through a first round of RT-PCR. TCRdb processed the multiplex PCR reads anew with MiXCR; each CDR3 protein has one entry. The sample consists of 530,000 or so distinct CDR3 sequences, 46% of them appearing once. This clonotype was counted a few times. Being one base from a much bigger clone, this may be a read error. The receptor's source is a woman aged 18-30 years with Graves' hyperthyroidism. The sequenced material came from peripheral blood or thyroid tissue (not recorded which).

The CDR3: CVSSLTPFGGELFF. The CDR3 nucleotides are TGTGTCAGCAGCTTAACCCCCTTCGGTGGGGAGCTGTTTTTT. The chain employs TRBV7-6 and TRBJ2-2; D is ambiguous. The CDR3 runs to 14 residues. The germline CDR1 and CDR2 sequences are SGHVS and FNYEAQ. Complete variable domain (other parts from reference TRBV7-6 and TRBJ2-2): GAGVSQSPRYKVTKRGQDVALRCDPISGHVSLYWYRQALGQGPEFLTYFNYEAQQDKSGLPNDRFSAERPEGSISTLTIQRTEQRDSAMYRCVSSLTPFGGELFFGEGSRLTVL.